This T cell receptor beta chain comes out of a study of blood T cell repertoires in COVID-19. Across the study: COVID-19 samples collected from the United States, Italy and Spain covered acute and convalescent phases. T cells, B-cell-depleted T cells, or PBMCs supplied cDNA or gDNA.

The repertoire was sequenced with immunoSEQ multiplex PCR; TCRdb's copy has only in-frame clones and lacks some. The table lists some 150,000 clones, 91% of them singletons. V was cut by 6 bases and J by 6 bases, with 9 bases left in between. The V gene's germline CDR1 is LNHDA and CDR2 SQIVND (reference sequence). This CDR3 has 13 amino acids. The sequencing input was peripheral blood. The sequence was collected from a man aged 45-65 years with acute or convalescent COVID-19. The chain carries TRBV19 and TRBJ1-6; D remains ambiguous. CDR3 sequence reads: CASSVVSNSPLHF. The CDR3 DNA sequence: TGTGCCAGTAGCGTCGTCAGTAATTCACCCCTCCACTTT.